Sequencing of this TCR beta chain was carried out in a study of CD8+ T cells in alopecia areata listed by TCRdb under 2018. Concerning the study at large: The treated patients took part in an open-label pilot trial in which moderate-to-severe alopecia areata was treated with oral tofacitinib at 5 to 10 mg twice daily. RNA was obtained with the PAXgene miRNA kit for fixed scalp, the miRNeasy kit for PBMCs, and the RNeasy kit for mouse skin. The study used high-throughput TCRbeta sequencing to examine T cell clonal expansion in alopecia areata, in both the C3H/HeJ mouse model and human patients. Patients received tofacitinib for 6 to 18 months and were then followed off drug for 6 months to check for delayed response and recurrence. TCRbeta CDR3 regions were amplified by immunoSEQ multiplex PCR with 35 Vbeta forward and 13 Jbeta reverse primers. On the human side, TCRbeta sequencing was run on scalp tissue and on sorted CD4+ and CD8+ peripheral blood T cells from healthy controls and from alopecia areata patients with either patchy or totalis/universalis disease. Biopsies were taken from tofacitinib-treated patients at baseline and again at 4 and 24 weeks into treatment, and several of those patients also had a later scalp biopsy. Scalp clonality was compared across normal scalp (n=4), patchy alopecia areata scalp (n=8), and alopecia totalis/universalis scalp (n=8).

A remark on this clone: Its target antigen remains unknown. No clone much larger than this one lies a single base away; base qualities are absent. Other DNA sequences within the sample encode an identical CDR3.

Library generation was performed with the immunoSEQ multiplex PCR assay. To provide template for TCR sequencing, every sample had RNA extracted and reverse transcribed into cDNA. First-strand cDNA was synthesized using SuperScript III with a 2:1 mix of oligo-dT and random hexamers. Amplification bias was assessed with a synthetic immune receptor repertoire, and residual bias was removed computationally. As for the authors' bioinformatics: Raw reads were preprocessed to remove errors, and CDR3 was defined by IMGT conventions from the conserved cysteine to phenylalanine. Clonality was calculated as 1 minus Shannon entropy normalized by log2 of the number of productive unique TCRs. Scalp TCRbeta sequences were cross-referenced with sorted blood CD4 and CD8 repertoires so that the CD4 or CD8 identity of scalp clones could be inferred. In TCRdb, the immuneACCESS table is reduced to in-frame sequences with V and J assigned. These tables do not hold every clone; where another copy was compared, an unresolved V gene accounts for under half, and the others remain unexplained. The V and J calls and the clone size are those of that table, but D and trimming were determined from the DNA. The sample yields about 130,000 clones; about 57% were counted once. The leading ten clones occupy roughly 4.8% of the sample.

Germline trimming: 6 bases from V, 2 bases from J; junction bases outside gene matches: 2. The CDR3 spans 12 residues, from the cysteine through the phenylalanine. Only CDR3 DNA is held: 36 bases, read in frame from base 1. As encoded in the germline V gene, CDR1 is SQVTM while CDR2 is ANQGSEA. Interpreted using the paper, the time point label stands for: baseline before oral tofacitinib. Lesional scalp punch biopsies and peripheral blood were obtained from alopecia areata patients. PBMCs were separated by density centrifugation and stained for CD3, CD4 and CD8, after which CD4+ and CD8+ T cells were sorted on a FACSAria. On the study overall, not on this receptor specifically: Unlike mouse skin, which is dominated by gammadelta T cells, normal human skin has resident alphabeta T cells that are also sequenced, and this complicates analysis of the scalp TCR repertoire. Compared with normal scalp, lesional scalp had higher clonality and more expanded CD8+ clones, particularly in alopecia totalis/universalis, a pattern that suggests antigenic drive. Shared TCR sequences between patients were less evident than in mice, which may be partly attributable to HLA diversity in the patient population.

The V gene is TRBV29-1 and the J gene is TRBJ2-5; 8 nucleotides in the junction match TRBD1. The sequencing used CD4+ T cells sorted from blood, collected at week 0. This TCR was sampled from a human donor with alopecia areata. The base sequence is TGCAGCGTCGGACAGGGACAAGAGACCCAGTACTTC. This yields the protein CSVGQGQETQYF.